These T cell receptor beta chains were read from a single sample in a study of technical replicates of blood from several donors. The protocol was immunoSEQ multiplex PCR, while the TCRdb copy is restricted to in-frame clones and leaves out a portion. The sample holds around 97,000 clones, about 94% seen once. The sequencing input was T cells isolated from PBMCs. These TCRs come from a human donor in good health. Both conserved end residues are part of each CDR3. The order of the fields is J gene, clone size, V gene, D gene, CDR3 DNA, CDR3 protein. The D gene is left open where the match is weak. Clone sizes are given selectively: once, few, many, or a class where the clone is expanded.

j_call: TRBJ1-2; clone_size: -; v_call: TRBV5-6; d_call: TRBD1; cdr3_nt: TGTGCCAGCAGCTTGGGAGGAGGGGGCAACTATGGCTACACCTTC; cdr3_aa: CASSLGGGGNYGYTF
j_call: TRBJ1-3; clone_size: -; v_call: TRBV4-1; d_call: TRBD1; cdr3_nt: TGCGCCAGCAGCCCATTGGGACAGGGTCCTGGAAACACCATATATTTT; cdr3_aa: CASSPLGQGPGNTIYF
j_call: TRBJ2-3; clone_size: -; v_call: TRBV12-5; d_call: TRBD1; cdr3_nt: TGTGCTAGTGGCACCGGGACAGGGATCACAGATACGCAGTATTTT; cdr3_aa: CASGTGTGITDTQYF
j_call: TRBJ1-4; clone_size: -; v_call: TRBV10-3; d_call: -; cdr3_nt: TGTGCCATCAGTGGAGGGCCTAATGAAAAACTGTTTTTT; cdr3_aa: CAISGGPNEKLFF
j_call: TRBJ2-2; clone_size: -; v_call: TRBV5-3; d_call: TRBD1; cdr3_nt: TGTGCCAGAAGCCTAGGGACAGGGTGCACCGGGGAGCTGTTTTTT; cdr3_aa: CARSLGTGCTGELFF
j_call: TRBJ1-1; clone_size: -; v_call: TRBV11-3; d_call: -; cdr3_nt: TGTGCCAGCAACTTAGGTGCCGGTAACACTGAAGCTTTCTTT; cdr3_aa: CASNLGAGNTEAFF
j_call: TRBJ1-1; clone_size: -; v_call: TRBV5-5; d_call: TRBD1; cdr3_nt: TGTGCCAGCAGCGTAGACAGGGGGCTAATCATGAACACTGAAGCTTTCTTT; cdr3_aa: CASSVDRGLIMNTEAFF
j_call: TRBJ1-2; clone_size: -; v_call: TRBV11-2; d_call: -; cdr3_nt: TGTGCCAGCAGCTTACAGGGGACCTATGGCTACACCTTC; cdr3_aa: CASSLQGTYGYTF
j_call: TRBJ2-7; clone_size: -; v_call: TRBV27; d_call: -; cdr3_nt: TGTGCCAGCGCTAGCTCCTACGAGCAGTACTTC; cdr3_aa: CASASSYEQYF
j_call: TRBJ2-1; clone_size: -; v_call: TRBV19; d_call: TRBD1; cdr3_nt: TGTGCCAGTAGGTCGGCAGGGACAGGGACTGGGGAGTTCTTC; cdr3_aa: CASRSAGTGTGEFF
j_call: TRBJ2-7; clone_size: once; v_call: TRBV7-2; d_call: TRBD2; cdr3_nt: TGTGCCAGCACAAAGGAGACTAGCGGGGGCGTAAAATACTACGAGCAGTACTTC; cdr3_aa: CASTKETSGGVKYYEQYF
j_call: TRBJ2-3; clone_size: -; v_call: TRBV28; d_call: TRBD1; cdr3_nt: TGTGCCAGCAGTCCCGACTGGACAGGAGAAGATACGCAGTATTTT; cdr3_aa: CASSPDWTGEDTQYF
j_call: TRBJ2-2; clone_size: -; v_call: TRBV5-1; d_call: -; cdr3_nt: TGCGCCAGCAGCTTGGACACCTACACCGGGGAGCTGTTTTTT; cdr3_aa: CASSLDTYTGELFF
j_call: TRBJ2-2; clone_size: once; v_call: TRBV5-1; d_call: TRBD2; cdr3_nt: TGCGCCAGCAGCTTATATGCAGCGGGACCCACCGGGGAGCTGTTTTTT; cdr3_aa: CASSLYAAGPTGELFF
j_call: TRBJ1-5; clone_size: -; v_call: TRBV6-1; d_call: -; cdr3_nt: TGTGCCAGCAGACGACAGTCACAGCCCCAGCATTTT; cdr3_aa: CASRRQSQPQHF
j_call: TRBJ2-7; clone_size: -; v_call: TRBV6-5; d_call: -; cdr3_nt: TGTGCCAGCAGTTACTCCATAGACCAGGGGAGCGAGCAGTACTTC; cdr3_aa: CASSYSIDQGSEQYF
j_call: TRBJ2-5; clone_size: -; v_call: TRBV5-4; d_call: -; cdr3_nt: TGTGCCAGCAGCCGAGGGGGGGTCCAGTACTTC; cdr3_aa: CASSRGGVQYF
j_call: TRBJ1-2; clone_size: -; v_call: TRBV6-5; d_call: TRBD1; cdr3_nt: TGTGCCAGCAGACTATCGGGACAGGGGGGGCATGGCTACACCTTC; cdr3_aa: CASRLSGQGGHGYTF
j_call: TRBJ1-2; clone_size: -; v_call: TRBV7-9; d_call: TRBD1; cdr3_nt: TGTGCCAGCAGCGCAGAACAGGGGTTCTATGGCTACACCTTC; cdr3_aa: CASSAEQGFYGYTF
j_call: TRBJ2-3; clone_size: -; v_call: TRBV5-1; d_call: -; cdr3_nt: TGCGCCAGCAGCTACGACAGTTCAGATACGCAGTATTTT; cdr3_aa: CASSYDSSDTQYF
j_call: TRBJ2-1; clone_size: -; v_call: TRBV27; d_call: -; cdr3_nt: TGTGCCAGCAGTTCTCTGTTCAATGAGCAGTTCTTC; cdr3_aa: CASSSLFNEQFF
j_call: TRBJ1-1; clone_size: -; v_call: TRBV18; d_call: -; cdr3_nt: TGTGCCAGCTCCCCGAAAACAGGGAACACTGAAGCTTTCTTT; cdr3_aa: CASSPKTGNTEAFF
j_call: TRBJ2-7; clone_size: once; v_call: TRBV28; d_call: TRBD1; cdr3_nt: TGTGCCAGCAGTTTTCCAGGGCAGGGGGCGCAAGAGCAGTACTTC; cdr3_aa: CASSFPGQGAQEQYF
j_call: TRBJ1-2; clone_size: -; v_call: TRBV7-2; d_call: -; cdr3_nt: TGTGCCAGCAGCTTAGAGGTGGGAGGGGGCTATGGCTACACCTTC; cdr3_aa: CASSLEVGGGYGYTF
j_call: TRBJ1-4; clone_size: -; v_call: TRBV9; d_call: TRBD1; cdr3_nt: TGTGCCAGCAGCGCAGCCACAGGGGGCCGAAAACTGTTTTTT; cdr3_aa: CASSAATGGRKLFF
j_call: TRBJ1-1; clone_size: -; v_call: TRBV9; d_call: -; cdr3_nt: TGTGCCAGCAGCGTAGCGTCGGGGGTCACTGAAGCTTTCTTT; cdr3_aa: CASSVASGVTEAFF
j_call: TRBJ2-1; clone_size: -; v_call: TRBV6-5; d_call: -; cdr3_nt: TGTGCCAGCTCACAGGCCGGCAGTTCCAATGAGCAGTTCTTC; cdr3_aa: CASSQAGSSNEQFF
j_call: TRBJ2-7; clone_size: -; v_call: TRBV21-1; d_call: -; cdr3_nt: TGTGCCAGCAGCAAAGGGACTAGCGGGAGAAGCTCCTACGAGCAGTACTTC; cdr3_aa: CASSKGTSGRSSYEQYF
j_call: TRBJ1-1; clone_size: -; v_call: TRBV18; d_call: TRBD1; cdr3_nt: TGTGCCAGCTCCCTAGGGGACAGCCTTAACACTGAAGCTTTCTTT; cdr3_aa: CASSLGDSLNTEAFF
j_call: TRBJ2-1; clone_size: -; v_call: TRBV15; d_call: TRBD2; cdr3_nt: TGTGCCACCAGCGATCTAGCGGGAGTCATCAATGAGCAGTTCTTC; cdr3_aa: CATSDLAGVINEQFF
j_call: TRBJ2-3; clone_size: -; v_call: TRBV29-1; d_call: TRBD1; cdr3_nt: TGCAGCGTTGAAAATCTGGACAGGCCAGGCGCAGATACGCAGTATTTT; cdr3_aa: CSVENLDRPGADTQYF
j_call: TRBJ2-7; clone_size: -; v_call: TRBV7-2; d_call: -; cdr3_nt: TGTGCCAGCAGCTCGGGACTGACTTCCTACGAGCAGTACTTC; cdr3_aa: CASSSGLTSYEQYF